This T cell receptor (beta chain) was captured in a study of cytomegalovirus exposure and HLA in healthy donors. With respect to this clone: Its matching antigen is unknown.

Findings of the study overall: The CMV antigen specificity of a few CMV-associated chains was confirmed through in vitro analysis.

Repertoires were generated with immunoSEQ multiplex PCR, while TCRdb's copy carries only in-frame clones and drops some. The sample has about 200,000 clones; approximately 82% are singletons. Germline V CDR1 and CDR2: SGDLS, YYNGEE. The CDR3 loop spans 14 amino acids. Trimming pared 0 bases from V and 7 bases from J, leaving 13 bases between. This sequence joins TRBV9 and TRBJ1-2; tentatively, D is TRBD1 (6 bases). The clonotype comes from a woman aged 25 to 45 in good health and CMV-seropositive. Sequencing was done on a sample of PBMCs. CDR3 sequence (DNA): TGTGCCAGCAGCGTAGCACAGGGCCTGCCTGGCTACACCTTC. Amino acids: CASSVAQGLPGYTF. Based on the CDR3 plus reference TRBV9 and TRBJ1-2, the full variable domain is DSGVTQTPKHLITATGQRVTLRCSPRSGDLSVYWYQQSLDQGLQFLIQYYNGEERAKGNILERFSAQQFPDLHSELNLSSLELGDSALYFCASSVAQGLPGYTFGSGTRLTVV.